Below are 10 T cell receptor beta chains sequenced from a single sample in a study of response to subunit inactivated influenza vaccine. A single record per CDR3 protein comes from TCRdb applying MiXCR to the RT-PCR reads. The table has 590,000 or so distinct CDR3 sequences, around 13% seen once. The input for sequencing was PBMCs from blood, taken 14 to 15 days before vaccination. The receptors were sampled from a middle-aged man who received an inactivated influenza vaccine.

This clonotype appeared many times. The rearrangement joins TRBV12-3 or TRBV12-4 to TRBJ2-3; a possible D gene is TRBD2 (6 bases). The CDR3 loop spans 14 amino acids. V was trimmed by 6 bases and J by 0 bases, leaving 10 bases between them. The CDR3 sequence: CASRVAESTDTQYF. CDR3 DNA sequence: TGTGCCAGCAGAGTAGCGGAGAGCACAGATACGCAGTATTTT.

The chain uses TRBV6-5 and TRBJ2-3; D is tentatively TRBD1 or TRBD2 (5 bases each). This CDR3 comprises 16 residues. V was cut by 2 bases and J by 0 bases, with 12 bases left in between. Germline V lookup: CDR1 MNHEY, CDR2 SVGAGI. The CDR3: CASSYGPGSSTDTQYF. In DNA, the CDR3 is TGTGCCAGCAGTTACGGTCCAGGGAGTAGCACAGATACGCAGTATTTT.

At least ten counts were recorded for this clonotype. The V gene is TRBV6-1, the J gene TRBJ2-7, with 7 bases matching TRBD1. This CDR3 has 16 amino acids. Per the germline V gene, CDR1 is MNHNS and CDR2 is SASEGT. Losses at the gene ends were 6 bases for V and 2 bases for J; bases not matched to a gene: 13. CDR3 residues: CASRARQGSLPYEQYF. The CDR3 nucleotides read TGTGCCAGCAGAGCGAGACAGGGCTCCCTTCCCTACGAGCAGTACTTC.

The rearrangement joins TRBV7-6 to TRBJ2-7; a weak D match, TRBD1 (5 bases). The V and J ends lost 5 bases and 1 base respectively, with 12 bases between them. The germline V gene has CDR1 SGHVS and CDR2 FNYEAQ. CDR3 size: 14 residues. The CDR3, as DNA: TGTGCCAGCAGCATGACAGCGAATTCCTACGAGCAGTACTTC. This codes for CASSMTANSYEQYF.

This clonotype was seen a few times. The V call is TRBV9, the J call TRBJ2-5; tentative D call: TRBD2 (6 bases). In germline, CDR1 is SGDLS, CDR2 YYNGEE. The CDR3 length is 14 residues. The V and J ends lost 4 bases and 5 bases respectively, with 15 bases between them. In nucleotides, the CDR3 is TGTGCCAGCAGCCCTGCTCCTCGGGGGGAGACCCAGTACTTC. Residues: CASSPAPRGETQYF. Complete variable domain (other parts from reference TRBV9 and TRBJ2-5): DSGVTQTPKHLITATGQRVTLRCSPRSGDLSVYWYQQSLDQGLQFLIQYYNGEERAKGNILERFSAQQFPDLHSELNLSSLELGDSALYFCASSPAPRGETQYFGPGTRLLVL.

The chain combines TRBV18 with TRBJ2-2, with D possibly matching TRBD2 (5 bases). The CDR3 is made up of 16 amino acids. V was shortened by 2 bases and J by 4 bases, with 14 bases between the two germline ends. Germline V CDR1 and CDR2: KGHSH, LQKENI. The CDR3 nucleotides are TGTGCCAGCTCACCATCCGCGGGTGTAGCCACCGGGGAGCTGTTTTTT. This translates into CASSPSAGVATGELFF.

This clonotype occurred once. This chain joins TRBV9 and TRBJ2-1, with TRBD2 identical over 10 bases. Germline V gene data show CDR1 as SGDLS and CDR2 as YYNGEE. Losses at the gene ends were 0 bases for V and 9 bases for J; bases not matched to a gene: 6. The CDR3 is 15 residues long. The CDR3 loop reads CASSVASGRAIEQFF. The CDR3 DNA follows: TGTGCCAGCAGCGTAGCAAGCGGGAGGGCCATTGAGCAGTTCTTC.

This clonotype was detected a few times. The chain employs TRBV7-9 and TRBJ1-2, with 10 bases identical to TRBD1. In germline, CDR1 is SEHNR, CDR2 FQNEAQ (reference sequence). CDR3 length equals 16 residues. Trimming removed 1 base from V and 4 bases from J; junction bases left unmatched: 6. The CDR3 DNA is TGTGCCAGCAGCTTAGTGGGACAGGGGAGCAGCTATGGCTACACCTTC. Its protein is CASSLVGQGSSYGYTF.

This clonotype was recorded many times. DNA of the CDR3: TGTGCCAGCCGGCCCCCAACCCATGGCTACACCTTC. It translates to CASRPPTHGYTF. V usage is TRBV6-6 and J usage is TRBJ1-2; D call uncertain. Germline values: CDR1 MNHNY, CDR2 SVGAGI (reference sequence). The germline V and J ends were trimmed by 8 bases and 6 bases, with 13 bases remaining between them. CDR3 length: 12 amino acids.

The V gene is TRBV7-9, the J gene TRBJ2-1; the match to TRBD2 covers 12 bases. Germline trimming cut 5 bases from V and 8 bases from J; bases unmatched to any gene: 10. CDR1 is SEHNR and CDR2 is FQNEAQ in the germline V gene (reference sequence). The CDR3 has 16 residues. CDR3 sequence reads: CASSQLAGGVGDEQFF. CDR3 sequence (DNA): TGTGCCAGCAGCCAACTAGCGGGAGGCGTAGGCGATGAGCAGTTCTTC.